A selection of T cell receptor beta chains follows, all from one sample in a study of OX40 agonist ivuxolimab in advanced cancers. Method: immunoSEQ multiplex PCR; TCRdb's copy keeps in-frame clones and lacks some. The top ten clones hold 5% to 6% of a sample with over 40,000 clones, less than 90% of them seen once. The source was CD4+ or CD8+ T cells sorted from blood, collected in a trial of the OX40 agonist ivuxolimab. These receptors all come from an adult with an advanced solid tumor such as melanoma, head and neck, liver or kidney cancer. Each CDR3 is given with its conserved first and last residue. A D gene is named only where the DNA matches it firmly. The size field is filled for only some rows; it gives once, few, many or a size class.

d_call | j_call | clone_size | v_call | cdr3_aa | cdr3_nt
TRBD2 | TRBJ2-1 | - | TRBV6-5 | CASSYPTGTRQVEQFF | TGTGCCAGCAGTTACCCCACCGGGACTAGACAGGTTGAGCAGTTCTTC
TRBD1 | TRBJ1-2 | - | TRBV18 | CASSPTDRGGGYTF | TGTGCCAGCTCACCAACGGACAGGGGAGGCGGCTACACCTTC
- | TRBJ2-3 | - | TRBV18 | CASSPSADTQYF | TGTGCCAGCTCACCAAGTGCAGATACGCAGTATTTT
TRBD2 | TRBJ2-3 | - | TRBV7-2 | CASSLGGFGTDTQYF | TGTGCCAGCAGTTTGGGGGGGTTTGGCACAGATACGCAGTATTTT
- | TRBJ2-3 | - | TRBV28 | CASSLRDTQYF | TGTGCCAGCAGTTTAAGGGATACGCAGTATTTT
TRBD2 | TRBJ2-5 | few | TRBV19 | CATRKREGSGETQYF | TGTGCCACCCGTAAGCGGGAGGGCTCCGGAGAGACCCAGTACTTC
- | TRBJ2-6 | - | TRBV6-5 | CASSRRDSGANVLTF | TGTGCCAGCAGTCGGCGGGACTCTGGGGCCAACGTCCTGACTTTC
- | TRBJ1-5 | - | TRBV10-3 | CAIRSGSLNQPQHF | TGTGCCATCAGATCAGGTTCCCTGAATCAGCCCCAGCATTTT
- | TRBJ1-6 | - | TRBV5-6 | CASSLGQSPYNSPLHF | TGTGCCAGCAGCTTGGGACAGTCCCCGTATAATTCACCCCTCCACTTT
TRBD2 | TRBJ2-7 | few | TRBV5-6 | CASSRSLAGGLEQYF | TGTGCCAGCAGCCGCTCTCTAGCGGGAGGATTAGAGCAGTACTTC
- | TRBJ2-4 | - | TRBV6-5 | CASSYGLAKNIQYF | TGTGCCAGCAGTTATGGATTAGCCAAAAACATTCAGTACTTC
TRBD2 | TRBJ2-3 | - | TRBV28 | CASSPSGRGADTQYF | TGTGCCAGCAGCCCTAGCGGCCGAGGGGCAGATACGCAGTATTTT
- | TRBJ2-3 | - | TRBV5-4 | CASSFPELTDTQYF | TGTGCCAGCAGCTTCCCGGAACTCACAGATACGCAGTATTTT
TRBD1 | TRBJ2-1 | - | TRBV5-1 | CASSLGTGSNEQFF | TGCGCCAGCAGCTTGGGGACAGGGTCCAATGAGCAGTTCTTC
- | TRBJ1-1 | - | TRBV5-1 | CASSVVFRGDAFF | TGCGCCAGCAGCGTAGTTTTTAGGGGGGACGCTTTCTTT
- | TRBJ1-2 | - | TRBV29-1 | CSVGTDRNYGYTF | TGCAGCGTTGGCACAGACAGGAACTATGGCTACACCTTC
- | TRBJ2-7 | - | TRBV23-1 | CASSQSKPGGHEQYF | TGCGCCAGCAGTCAATCGAAACCCGGTGGCCACGAGCAGTACTTC
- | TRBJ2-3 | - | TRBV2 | CASRVADTARGTQYF | TGTGCCAGCAGAGTAGCGGATACAGCAAGGGGTACGCAGTATTTT
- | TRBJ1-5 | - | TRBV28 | CASSGAGTWNQPQHF | TGTGCCAGCAGTGGAGCAGGGACGTGGAATCAGCCCCAGCATTTT
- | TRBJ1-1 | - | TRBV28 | CASSPPWGSKVGTYEAFF | TGTGCCAGCAGTCCCCCCTGGGGCAGCAAAGTTGGTACATATGAAGCTTTCTTT
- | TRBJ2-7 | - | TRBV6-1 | CASPTYEQYF | TGTGCCAGCCCGACGTACGAGCAGTACTTC
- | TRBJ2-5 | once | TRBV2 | CASSVLGPQETQYF | TGTGCCAGCAGTGTATTAGGGCCCCAAGAGACCCAGTACTTC
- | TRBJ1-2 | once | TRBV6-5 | CASSYNSYGYTF | TGTGCCAGCAGTTACAACAGCTATGGCTACACCTTC
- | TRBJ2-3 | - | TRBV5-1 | CASSLGQAKDTQYF | TGCGCCAGCAGCTTGGGGCAGGCGAAAGATACGCAGTATTTT
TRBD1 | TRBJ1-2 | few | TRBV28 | CASSGTDRRYTF | TGTGCCAGCAGTGGGACGGACAGGCGCTACACCTTC
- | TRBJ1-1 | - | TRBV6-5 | CASSLDTFRGEAFF | TGTGCCAGCAGCCTTGACACATTCAGAGGTGAAGCTTTCTTT
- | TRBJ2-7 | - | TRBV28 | CASSFGGNSFYEQYF | TGTGCCAGCAGTTTTGGCGGGAATAGTTTCTACGAGCAGTACTTC